This T cell receptor (beta chain) was retrieved from a study of CD8+CD57+ T cells in acquired aplastic anemia. The sample holds a few counts of this clonotype. TCR beta VDJ combinations and CDR3 sequences were profiled from genomic DNA. TCRdb redid the calling of the reads with MiXCR, one entry per CDR3 protein. The repertoire includes about 81,000 distinct CDR3 sequences, about 45% of them detected once, and about 68% sits in the top ten. This CDR3 region has 13 residues. V lost 2 bases to trimming and J lost 5 bases, with 9 bases between them. Germline CDR1 MNHEY, CDR2 SMNVEV (reference sequence). The material sequenced was sorted CD4+, CD8+, or CD8+CD57+ T cells (not recorded which) from PBMCs. The chain combines TRBV27 with TRBJ2-5; D is unclear. The clonotype was recovered from a human donor in good health, serving as a control. This chain's CDR3 is CASSLGVWETQYF. The CDR3 DNA reads as TGTGCCAGCAGTTTAGGCGTATGGGAGACCCAGTACTTC.